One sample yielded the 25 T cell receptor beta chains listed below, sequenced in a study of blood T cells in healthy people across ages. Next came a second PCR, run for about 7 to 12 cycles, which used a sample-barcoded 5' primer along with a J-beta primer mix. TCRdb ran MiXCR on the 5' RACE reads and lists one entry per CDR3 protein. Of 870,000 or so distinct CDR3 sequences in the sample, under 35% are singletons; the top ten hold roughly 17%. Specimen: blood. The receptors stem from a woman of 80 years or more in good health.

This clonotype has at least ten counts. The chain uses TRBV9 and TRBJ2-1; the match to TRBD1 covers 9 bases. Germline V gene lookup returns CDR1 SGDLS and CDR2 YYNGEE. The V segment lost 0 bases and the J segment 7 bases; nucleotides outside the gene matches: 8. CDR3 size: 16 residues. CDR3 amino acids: CASSVVGQGPLNEQFF. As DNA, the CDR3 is TGTGCCAGCAGCGTAGTGGGACAGGGCCCCTTAAATGAGCAGTTCTTC. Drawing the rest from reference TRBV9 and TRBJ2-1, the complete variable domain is DSGVTQTPKHLITATGQRVTLRCSPRSGDLSVYWYQQSLDQGLQFLIQYYNGEERAKGNILERFSAQQFPDLHSELNLSSLELGDSALYFCASSVVGQGPLNEQFFGPGTRLTVL.

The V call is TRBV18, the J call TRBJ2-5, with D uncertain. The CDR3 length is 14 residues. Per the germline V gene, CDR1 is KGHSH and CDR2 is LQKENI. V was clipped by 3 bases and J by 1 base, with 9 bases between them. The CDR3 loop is CASSPGSTQETQYF. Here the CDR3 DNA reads TGTGCCAGCTCACCGGGGTCCACCCAAGAGACCCAGTACTTC.

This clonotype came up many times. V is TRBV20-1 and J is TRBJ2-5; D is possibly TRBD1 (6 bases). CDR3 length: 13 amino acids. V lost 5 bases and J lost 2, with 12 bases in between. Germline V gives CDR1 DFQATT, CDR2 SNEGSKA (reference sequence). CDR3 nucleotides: TGCAGTGCTGGTCGGACAGCGCAAGAGACCCAGTACTTC. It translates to CSAGRTAQETQYF.

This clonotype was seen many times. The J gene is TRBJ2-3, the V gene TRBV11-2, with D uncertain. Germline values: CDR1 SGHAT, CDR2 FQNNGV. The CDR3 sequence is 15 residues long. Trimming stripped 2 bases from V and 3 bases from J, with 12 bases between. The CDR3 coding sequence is TGTGCCAGCAGCTTAACACCCGTACATACAGATACGCAGTATTTT. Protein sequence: CASSLTPVHTDTQYF.

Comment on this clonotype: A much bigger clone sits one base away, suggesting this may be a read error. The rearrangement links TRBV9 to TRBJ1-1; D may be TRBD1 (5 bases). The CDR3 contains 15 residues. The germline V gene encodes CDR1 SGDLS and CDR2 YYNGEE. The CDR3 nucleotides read TGTGCCAGCAGCCCCGTCGCAGGGATGAACGCTGAAGCTTTCTTT. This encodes CASSPVAGMNAEAFF.

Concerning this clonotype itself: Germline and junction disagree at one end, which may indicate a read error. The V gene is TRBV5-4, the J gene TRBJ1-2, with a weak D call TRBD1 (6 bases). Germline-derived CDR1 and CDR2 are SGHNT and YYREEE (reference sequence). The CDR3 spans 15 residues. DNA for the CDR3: TGCGCCAGCAGCTTGGGCCTGCCGGGGGCCTATGGCTACACCTTC. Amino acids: CASSLGLPGAYGYTF. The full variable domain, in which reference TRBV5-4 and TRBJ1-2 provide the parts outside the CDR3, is ETGVTQSPTHLIKTRGQQVTLRCSSQSGHNTVSWYQQALGQGPQFIFQYYREEENGRGNFPPRFSGLQFPNYSSELNVNALELDDSALYLCASSLGLPGAYGYTFGSGTRLTVV.

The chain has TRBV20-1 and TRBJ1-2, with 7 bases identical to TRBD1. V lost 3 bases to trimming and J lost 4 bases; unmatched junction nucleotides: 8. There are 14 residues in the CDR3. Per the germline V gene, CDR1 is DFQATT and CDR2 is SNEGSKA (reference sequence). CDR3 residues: CSASRQGYSYGYTF. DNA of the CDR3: TGCAGTGCTAGCAGACAGGGTTACAGCTATGGCTACACCTTC.

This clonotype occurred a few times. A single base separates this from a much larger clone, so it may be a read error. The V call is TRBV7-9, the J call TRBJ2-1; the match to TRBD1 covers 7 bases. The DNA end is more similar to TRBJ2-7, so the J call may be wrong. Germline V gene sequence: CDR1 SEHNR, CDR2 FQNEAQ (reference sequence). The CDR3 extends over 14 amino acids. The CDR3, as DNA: TGTGCCAGCAGCCCAAACAGGGACAGCAATGAGCAGTACTTC. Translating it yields CASSPNRDSNEQYF.

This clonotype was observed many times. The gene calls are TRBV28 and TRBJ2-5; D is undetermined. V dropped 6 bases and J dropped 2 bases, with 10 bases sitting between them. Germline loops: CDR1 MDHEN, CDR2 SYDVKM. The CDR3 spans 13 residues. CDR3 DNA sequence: TGTGCCAGCAGACTGAGACGGCAAGAGACCCAGTACTTC. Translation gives CASRLRRQETQYF.

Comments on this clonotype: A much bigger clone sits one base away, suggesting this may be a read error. The CDR3 region is CSASGSTYGCTF. CDR3 in DNA: TGCAGTGCTAGCGGCAGCACCTATGGCTGCACCTTC. The gene calls are TRBV20-1 and TRBJ1-2, with unresolved D. The CDR3 totals 12 residues. Germline CDR1 reads DFQATT; CDR2 reads SNEGSKA (reference sequence).

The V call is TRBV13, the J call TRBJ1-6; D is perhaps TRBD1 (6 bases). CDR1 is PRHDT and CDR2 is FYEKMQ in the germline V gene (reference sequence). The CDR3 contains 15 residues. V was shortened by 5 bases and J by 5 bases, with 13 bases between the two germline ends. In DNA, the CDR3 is TGTGCCAGCAGCCGAAGGGGGGGTAATAATTCACCCCTCCACTTT. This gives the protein CASSRRGGNNSPLHF.

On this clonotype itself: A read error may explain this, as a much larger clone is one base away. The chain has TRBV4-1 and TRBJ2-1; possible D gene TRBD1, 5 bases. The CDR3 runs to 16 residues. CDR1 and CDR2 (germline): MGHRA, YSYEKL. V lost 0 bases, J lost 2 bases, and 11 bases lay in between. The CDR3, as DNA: TGCGCCAGCAGCCAAGATGGGGCCTCCCCCTACAATGAGCAGTTCTTC. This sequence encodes CASSQDGASPYNEQFF.

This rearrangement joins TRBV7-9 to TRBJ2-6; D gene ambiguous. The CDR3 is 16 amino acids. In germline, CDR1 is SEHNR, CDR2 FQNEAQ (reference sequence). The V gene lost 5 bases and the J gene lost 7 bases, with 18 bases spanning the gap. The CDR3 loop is CASSDLGRTEANVLTF. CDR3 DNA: TGTGCCAGCAGCGACCTCGGACGGACGGAAGCCAACGTCCTGACTTTC.

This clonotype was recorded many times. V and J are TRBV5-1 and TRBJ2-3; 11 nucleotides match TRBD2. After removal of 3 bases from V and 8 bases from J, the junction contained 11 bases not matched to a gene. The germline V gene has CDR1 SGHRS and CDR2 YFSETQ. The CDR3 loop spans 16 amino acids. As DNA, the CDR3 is TGCGCCAGCAGCTCCACCCTAGCGGGGGGCCCCGCTACGCAGTATTTT. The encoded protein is CASSSTLAGGPATQYF. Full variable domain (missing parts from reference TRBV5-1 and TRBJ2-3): KAGVTQTPRYLIKTRGQQVTLSCSPISGHRSVSWYQQTPGQGLQFLFEYFSETQRNKGNFPGRFSGRQFSNSRSEMNVSTLELGDSALYLCASSSTLAGGPATQYFGPGTRLTVL.

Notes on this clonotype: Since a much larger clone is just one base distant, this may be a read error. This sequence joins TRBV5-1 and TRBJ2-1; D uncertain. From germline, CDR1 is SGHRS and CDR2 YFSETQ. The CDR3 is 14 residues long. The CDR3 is CAGSLVMNRNEQFF. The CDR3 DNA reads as TGCGCCGGCAGCTTGGTGATGAATAGGAATGAGCAGTTCTTC.

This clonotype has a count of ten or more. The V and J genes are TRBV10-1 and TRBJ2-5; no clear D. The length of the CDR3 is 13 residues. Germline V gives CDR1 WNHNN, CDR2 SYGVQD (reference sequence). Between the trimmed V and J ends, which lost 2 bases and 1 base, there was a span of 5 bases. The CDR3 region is CASSETAQETQYF. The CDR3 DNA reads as TGCGCCAGCAGTGAGACCGCCCAAGAGACCCAGTACTTC.

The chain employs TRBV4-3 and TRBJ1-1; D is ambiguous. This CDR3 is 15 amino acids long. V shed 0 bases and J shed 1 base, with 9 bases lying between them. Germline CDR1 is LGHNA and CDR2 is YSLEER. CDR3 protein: CASSQDPVGNTEAFF. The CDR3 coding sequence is TGCGCCAGCAGCCAAGACCCGGTAGGGAACACTGAAGCTTTCTTT.

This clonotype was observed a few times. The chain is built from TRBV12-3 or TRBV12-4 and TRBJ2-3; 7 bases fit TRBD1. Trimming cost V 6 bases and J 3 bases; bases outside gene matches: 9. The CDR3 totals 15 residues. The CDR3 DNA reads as TGTGCCAGCAGCCTCACAGGGGTGGATACAGATACGCAGTATTTT. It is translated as CASSLTGVDTDTQYF.

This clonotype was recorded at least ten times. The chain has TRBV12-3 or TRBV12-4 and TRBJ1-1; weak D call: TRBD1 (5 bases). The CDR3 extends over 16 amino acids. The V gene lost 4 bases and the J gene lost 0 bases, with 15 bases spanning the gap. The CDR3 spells CASSYGRQIMNTEAFF. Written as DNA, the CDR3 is TGTGCCAGCAGTTACGGGAGACAGATTATGAACACTGAAGCTTTCTTT.

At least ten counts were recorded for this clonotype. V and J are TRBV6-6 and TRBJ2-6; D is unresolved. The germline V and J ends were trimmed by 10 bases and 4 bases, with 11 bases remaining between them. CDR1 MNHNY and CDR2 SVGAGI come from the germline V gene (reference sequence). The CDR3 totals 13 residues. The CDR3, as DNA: TGTGCCACACAACTATTGGGGGCCAACGTCCTGACTTTC. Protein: CATQLLGANVLTF.

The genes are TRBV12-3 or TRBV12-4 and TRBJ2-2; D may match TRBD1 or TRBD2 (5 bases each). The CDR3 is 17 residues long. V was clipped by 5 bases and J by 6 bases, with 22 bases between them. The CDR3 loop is CASSPPAGAGSSGELFF. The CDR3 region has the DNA TGTGCCAGCAGTCCACCGGCCGGCGCAGGGAGTTCCGGGGAGCTGTTTTTT.

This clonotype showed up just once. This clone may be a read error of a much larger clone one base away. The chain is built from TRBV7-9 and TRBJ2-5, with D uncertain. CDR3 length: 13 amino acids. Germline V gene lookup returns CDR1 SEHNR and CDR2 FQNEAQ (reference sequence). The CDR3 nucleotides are TGTGCCGGCAGCACCCGAACCGGAGAGACCCAGTACTTC. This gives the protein CAGSTRTGETQYF.

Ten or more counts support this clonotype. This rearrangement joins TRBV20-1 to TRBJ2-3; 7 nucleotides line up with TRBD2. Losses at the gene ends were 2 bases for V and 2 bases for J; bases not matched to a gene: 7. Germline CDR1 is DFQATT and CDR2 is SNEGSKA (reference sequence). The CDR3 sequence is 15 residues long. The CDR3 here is CSARFLAGDTDTQYF. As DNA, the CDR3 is TGCAGTGCTAGATTTTTGGCGGGGGACACAGATACGCAGTATTTT.

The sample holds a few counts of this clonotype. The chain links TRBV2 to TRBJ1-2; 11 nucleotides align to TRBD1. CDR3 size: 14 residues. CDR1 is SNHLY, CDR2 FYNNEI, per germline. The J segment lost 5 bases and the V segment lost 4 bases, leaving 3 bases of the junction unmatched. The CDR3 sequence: CASSADRGPYGYTF. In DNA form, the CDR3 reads TGTGCCAGCAGTGCGGACAGGGGGCCTTATGGCTACACCTTC.

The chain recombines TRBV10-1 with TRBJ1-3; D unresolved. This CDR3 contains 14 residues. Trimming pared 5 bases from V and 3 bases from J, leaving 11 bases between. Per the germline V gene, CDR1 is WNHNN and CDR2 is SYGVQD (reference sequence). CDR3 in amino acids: CASSPDADGNTIYF. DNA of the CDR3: TGCGCCAGCAGTCCGGACGCGGATGGAAACACCATATATTTT.